Below, 9 T cell receptor beta chains from the same sample are listed, as sequenced in a study of vaccination and CD4 T cells after COVID-19. Cultured CD4+ T-cell DNA underwent Oncomine TCR Beta short-read sequencing. TCRdb used MiXCR to reprocess the PCR reads, holding one entry per CDR3 protein. The sample has roughly 14,000 distinct CDR3 sequences, under 60% seen once. Regarding treatment: roughly 10-day PBMC culture with coronavirus spike peptide pools or control peptides (ViraFEST assay). These receptors have no identified antigens. This specimen was CD4+ T cells from blood, cultured in vitro, taken before SARS-CoV-2 vaccination. Receptor source: a human donor who had recovered from COVID-19.

This chain uses TRBV11-3 with TRBJ2-7; 12 bases agree with TRBD2. CDR1 is SGHNT and CDR2 is YENEEA in the germline V gene. CDR3 length: 13 amino acids. V lost 2 bases, J lost 11 bases, and 4 bases stayed unmatched. CDR3 sequence reads: CASSLQASGGEYF. As DNA, the CDR3 is TGTGCCAGCAGCTTACAGGCTAGCGGGGGGGAGTACTTC.

This clonotype appeared a single time. The V call is TRBV6-1, the J call TRBJ1-6, with D possibly being TRBD1 (6 bases). Germline CDR1 reads MNHNS; CDR2 reads SASEGT. This CDR3 comprises 18 residues. With 5 bases removed from V and 6 bases from J, the gap between germline ends came to 23 bases. CDR3 nucleotides: TGTGCCAGCAGTCTCCGAGGGGCGGGGGGGGCGGCTAATTCACCCCTCCACTTT. Translated: CASSLRGAGGAANSPLHF.

The CDR3 sequence: CASRHFGEIQETQYF. In DNA, the CDR3 is TGTGCCAGCAGACACTTCGGGGAGATCCAAGAGACCCAGTACTTC. V and J are TRBV6-1 and TRBJ2-5; a weak D match, TRBD2 (5 bases). This CDR3 comprises 15 residues. V lost 6 bases and J lost 1, with 15 bases in between. Germline V lookup: CDR1 MNHNS, CDR2 SASEGT.

This clonotype was recorded a few times. The chain links TRBV20-1 to TRBJ1-6, with D possibly being TRBD1 (5 bases). Germline V CDR1 and CDR2: DFQATT, SNEGSKA (reference sequence). V gave up 3 bases and J gave up 6 bases, with 12 bases separating them. This CDR3 has 14 amino acids. The CDR3 here is CSARADTFNSPLHF. CDR3 in DNA: TGCAGTGCTAGGGCGGACACCTTTAATTCACCCCTCCACTTT.

The chain recombines TRBV7-9 with TRBJ2-2; D perhaps matches TRBD1 (5 bases). The CDR3 runs to 15 residues. V lost 5 bases to trimming and J lost 4 bases, with 14 bases between them. Germline V gene lookup returns CDR1 SEHNR and CDR2 FQNEAQ (reference sequence). DNA for the CDR3: TGTGCCAGCAGCCCGGACACCAGTCCCACCGGGGAGCTGTTTTTT. Protein product: CASSPDTSPTGELFF.

This chain joins TRBV20-1 and TRBJ2-3; 7 bases agree with TRBD2. The CDR3 length is 15 residues. Germline V lookup: CDR1 DFQATT, CDR2 SNEGSKA (reference sequence). After removal of 5 bases from V and 4 bases from J, the junction contained 12 bases not matched to a gene. The CDR3 DNA sequence: TGCAGTGCTGGTCACGGGGAGGGCCCCGCAGATACGCAGTATTTT. This sequence encodes CSAGHGEGPADTQYF.

The chain is built from TRBV5-1 and TRBJ1-2, with D tentatively TRBD1 (5 bases). Trimming took 2 bases from V and 8 from J, leaving 13 bases between them. This CDR3 is built from 13 residues. The germline V gene encodes CDR1 SGHRS and CDR2 YFSETQ. Here the CDR3 DNA reads TGCGCCAGCAGCTTTGGCCGGGACGGGGGCTACACCTTC. Amino acids: CASSFGRDGGYTF.

CDR3 bases: TGCAGTGCTCATGGGGGGCGCGGCACAGATACGCAGTATTTT. Its translation: CSAHGGRGTDTQYF. The rearrangement uses TRBV20-1 and TRBJ2-3, with D perhaps assigned TRBD1 or TRBD2 (6 bases each). V shed 5 bases and J shed 1 base, with 13 bases lying between them. The CDR3 is 14 residues long. The germline V gene encodes CDR1 DFQATT and CDR2 SNEGSKA (reference sequence).

This clonotype has more than one count but fewer than ten. The V and J genes are TRBV20-1 and TRBJ1-5; TRBD1 aligns across 10 bases. CDR1 is DFQATT and CDR2 is SNEGSKA in the germline V gene (reference sequence). The CDR3 contains 16 residues. V trimming: 3 bases; J trimming: 5 bases; junction bases outside the gene matches: 10. CDR3 nucleotide sequence: TGCAGTGCTAGCAGACAGGGGGCTATGACGGATCAGCCCCAGCATTTT. Protein sequence: CSASRQGAMTDQPQHF.